These 3 T cell receptor beta chains share one sample of origin, sequenced in a study of shared clonotypes between healthy human individuals. Measured with immunoSEQ multiplex PCR; TCRdb has only the in-frame clones, and not every one. Of 95,000 to 120,000 clones listed, 65% to 75% are singletons. Sample: memory CD8+ T cells sorted from blood. Noted subset: CD45RO+ cells pooled with CCR7-negative TemRA cells. These receptors originate from a woman aged 25 to 39 in good health.

The chain carries TRBV5-1 and TRBJ1-3, with D possibly being TRBD1 (5 bases). The V end lost 3 bases, the J end lost 4 bases, and 11 bases lay between the germline ends. Per germline, CDR1 SGHRS and CDR2 YFSETQ. The CDR3 has 14 residues. The CDR3 region has the DNA TGCGCCAGCAGCTCGGGACCCCCGGGAAACACCATATATTTT. It specifies CASSSGPPGNTIYF.

This clone showed up just once. The chain employs TRBV2 and TRBJ1-1; D is ambiguous. Per germline, CDR1 SNHLY and CDR2 FYNNEI. Deletions cut 5 bases from V and 5 bases from J, with 12 bases between. This CDR3 region has 13 residues. CDR3 nucleotide sequence: TGTGCCAGCAGTTTAAGCCCCTTAACTGAAGCTTTCTTT. Protein: CASSLSPLTEAFF.

The rearrangement joins TRBV13 to TRBJ2-5; D unclear. The J call could be wrong; TRBJ2-7 is a better fit for the DNA end. Per germline, CDR1 PRHDT and CDR2 FYEKMQ (reference sequence). This CDR3 has 13 amino acids. The CDR3 region is CASSLNRAYEQYF. CDR3 nucleotide sequence: TGTGCCAGCAGCTTAAATCGGGCCTACGAGCAGTACTTC.